This T cell receptor beta chain was retrieved from a study of monozygotic twins with inflammatory bowel disease. During cDNA synthesis, UMIs that each contained a 6-nucleotide sample barcode were added by means of template switching. TCRdb reworked the 5' RACE reads into one entry per CDR3 protein, no DNA. The repertoire table contains just over 300,000 distinct CDR3 sequences. Sampling involved one blood draw (roughly 2.5 ml) for every donor. With no T cell sorting beforehand, total RNA was isolated from whole blood. CDR1 SQVTM and CDR2 ANQGSEA come from the germline V gene. This CDR3 is 13 amino acids long.

The sequenced sample consisted of blood. The TCR was taken from a human donor with ulcerative colitis or Crohn's disease, or a healthy co-twin of an affected twin (not recorded which). The J gene is TRBJ2-7, the V gene TRBV29-1. CDR3 in amino acids: CSVGQSSSYEQYF.